The 26 T cell receptor beta chains in this list originate from one sample, sequenced in a study of CD8+CD57+ T cells in acquired aplastic anemia. Using genomic DNA as the template, TCR beta VDJ and CDR3 profiling was carried out. One entry per CDR3 protein results from TCRdb running MiXCR on the reads. The sample has about 150,000 distinct CDR3 sequences, around two fifths seen once. The material sequenced was sorted CD4+, CD8+, or CD8+CD57+ T cells (not recorded which) from PBMCs. The receptors derive from a human donor in good health, serving as a control.

The J gene is TRBJ2-2, the V gene TRBV25-1; possibly TRBD2 for D (6 bases). The CDR3 spans 15 residues. The germline V and J ends were trimmed by 2 bases and 5 bases, with 12 bases remaining between them. The V gene's germline CDR1 is MGHDK and CDR2 SYGVNS. CDR3 sequence reads: CASSEEIAETGELFF. The DNA for the CDR3 is TGTGCCAGCAGTGAAGAGATAGCGGAGACCGGGGAGCTGTTTTTT.

The V and J genes are TRBV15 and TRBJ2-7; D unresolved. Trimming cost V 1 base and J 5 bases, with 6 bases left between them. Per the germline V gene, CDR1 is LNHNV and CDR2 is YYDKDF (reference sequence). This CDR3 is built from 12 residues. CDR3 sequence: CATSRAEDEQYF. The DNA of the CDR3 is TGTGCCACCAGCAGAGCAGAGGACGAGCAGTACTTC.

CDR3 region: CASSSGGAGYTF. The CDR3 DNA follows: TGTGCCAGCAGCTCAGGCGGCGCTGGCTACACCTTC. V and J are TRBV7-2 and TRBJ1-2; D not certain. The germline gives CDR1 SGHTA, CDR2 FQGNSA. CDR3 length equals 12 residues. Trimming left V 4 bases short and J 7 bases short, with 10 bases between.

This clonotype was seen repeatedly, ten times or more. V gene TRBV4-1 combines with J gene TRBJ1-6, with unresolved D. The CDR3 has 11 amino acids. CDR1 and CDR2 from the germline V gene are MGHRA and YSYEKL. V dropped 1 base and J dropped 9 bases, with 1 base sitting between them. The CDR3 DNA reads TGCGCCAGCAGCCAAGGTTCACCCCTCCACTTT. Its protein product is CASSQGSPLHF.

This clonotype showed up many times. The chain carries TRBV9 and TRBJ1-5, with D possibly being TRBD1 (6 bases). The CDR3 length is 14 residues. Germline values: CDR1 SGDLS, CDR2 YYNGEE. V was cut by 0 bases and J by 7 bases, with 11 bases left in between. The CDR3 is CASSVDVGGQPQHF. The CDR3 DNA is TGTGCCAGCAGCGTAGATGTAGGGGGGCAGCCCCAGCATTTT.

This chain's CDR3 is CASSTPGQANTEAFF. The DNA of the CDR3 is TGTGCCAGTAGTACCCCGGGACAGGCAAACACTGAAGCTTTCTTT. This chain connects TRBV19 to TRBJ1-1; 8 bases align to TRBD1. The CDR3 runs to 15 residues. With 4 bases clipped from V and 2 bases from J, the junction kept 6 bases outside the gene matches. Germline lookup yields CDR1 LNHDA and CDR2 SQIVND (reference sequence).

This clonotype was found many times. The rearrangement joins TRBV20-1 to TRBJ1-3; D is unclear. V was shortened by 3 bases and J by 4 bases, with 7 bases between the two germline ends. Germline V gives CDR1 DFQATT, CDR2 SNEGSKA (reference sequence). The CDR3 covers 12 residues. The CDR3 reads CSARVQGNTIYF. The CDR3 nucleotides read TGCAGTGCTAGGGTACAGGGAAACACCATATATTTT.

This clonotype was counted ten times or more. The gene calls are TRBV14 and TRBJ2-7; tentatively, D is TRBD1 or TRBD2 (6 bases each). Germline values: CDR1 SGHDN, CDR2 FVKESK. V shed 2 bases and J shed 4 bases, with 12 bases lying between them. CDR3 length equals 14 residues. The DNA for the CDR3 is TGTGCCAGCAGCCAACTAGGGGGACTTTACGAGCAGTACTTC. This translates into CASSQLGGLYEQYF.

This clonotype has a count of ten or more. The genes are TRBV6-1 and TRBJ1-1; D not certain. The V end lost 3 bases, the J end lost 7 bases, and 15 bases lay between the germline ends. This CDR3 has 14 amino acids. Germline values: CDR1 MNHNS, CDR2 SASEGT. CDR3 region: CASSDRVPTIEAFF. The CDR3 nucleotides read TGTGCCAGCAGTGACCGAGTGCCCACCATTGAAGCTTTCTTT.

This clonotype has only one observation. With a much larger clone just one base away, this may be a read error. The chain uses TRBV9 and TRBJ2-1; 14 nucleotides agree with TRBD2. This CDR3 is 17 amino acids long. Per germline, CDR1 SGDLS and CDR2 YYNGEE. V was clipped by 4 bases and J by 9 bases; unmatched bases: 12. The CDR3, as DNA: TGTGCCAGCAGCCCCCTTATGGGACTAGCGGGAGTCGGTGAGCAGTTCTTC. This translates into CASSPLMGLAGVGEQFF. The full variable domain, with the rest looked up from reference TRBV9 and TRBJ2-1, is DSGVTQTPKHLITATGQRVTLRCSPRSGDLSVYWYQQSLDQGLQFLIQYYNGEERAKGNILERFSAQQFPDLHSELNLSSLELGDSALYFCASSPLMGLAGVGEQFFGPGTRLTVL.

Concerning this clonotype itself: The junction departs from germline at one end; a sequencing error may be responsible. The V gene is TRBV29-1, the J gene TRBJ1-1; D unclear. Germline lookup yields CDR1 SQVTM and CDR2 ANQGSEA. There are 13 residues in the CDR3. The CDR3: CSVSGREGTEASF. For the CDR3, the DNA is TGCAGCGTCTCGGGTCGTGAAGGCACTGAAGCTTCCTTT.

The V and J genes are TRBV30 and TRBJ1-1; possibly TRBD1 for D (6 bases). The ends were cut back, 6 bases at V and 5 bases at J, with 25 bases in the middle. The CDR3 loop spans 16 amino acids. Germline values: CDR1 GTSNPN, CDR2 SVGIG (reference sequence). CDR3 loop: CACRARGLYLGTEAFF. CDR3 nucleotides: TGTGCCTGCCGGGCTCGGGGGCTTTACCTGGGGACTGAAGCTTTCTTT.

About this clonotype itself: Sequence at one end of the junction differs from germline and may be a read error. The chain links TRBV29-1 to TRBJ1-2; possible D gene TRBD1, 6 bases. CDR3 size: 13 residues. Looked up from germline, CDR1 is SQVTM and CDR2 is ANQGSEA. The CDR3 nucleotides are TGCAGCGTTGAAAGGGCAGGGGACCATGGTTACACCTTC. This sequence encodes CSVERAGDHGYTF. Full variable domain (outside the CDR3, taken from reference TRBV29-1 and TRBJ1-2): SAVISQKPSRDICQRGTSLTIQCQVDSQVTMMFWYRQQPGQSLTLIATANQGSEATYESGFVIDKFPISRPNLTFSTLTVSNMSPEDSSIYLCSVERAGDHGYTFGSGTRLTVV.

Many counts were recorded for this clonotype. The chain has TRBV20-1 and TRBJ1-2, with no clear D. The CDR3 is made up of 13 amino acids. Trimming shortened V by 3 bases and J by 4 bases, and 12 bases separated the two germline ends. The germline V gene encodes CDR1 DFQATT and CDR2 SNEGSKA (reference sequence). CDR3 in amino acids: CSASSADFYGYTF. The CDR3 bases are TGCAGTGCTAGTTCCGCGGACTTCTATGGCTACACCTTC.

This clonotype was picked up many times. This chain joins TRBV6-1 and TRBJ1-5; 7 bases agree with TRBD1. The germline gives CDR1 MNHNS, CDR2 SASEGT. With V trimmed by 10 bases and J by 0 bases, 6 bases remained unmatched. The CDR3 sequence is 14 residues long. The CDR3 sequence is CATTTGYSNQPQHF. For the CDR3, the DNA is TGTGCCACAACGACAGGGTATAGCAATCAGCCCCAGCATTTT.

The CDR3 loop is CASSGTGYYGYTF. In nucleotides, the CDR3 is TGTGCCAGCAGTGGGACAGGGTACTATGGCTACACCTTC. The genes are TRBV25-1 and TRBJ1-2; TRBD1 agrees at 8 bases. Trimming took 4 bases from V and 3 from J; bases not matched to a gene: 1. Germline assignment: CDR1 MGHDK and CDR2 SYGVNS. The CDR3 loop spans 13 amino acids.

This clonotype has ten or more counts. The chain links TRBV5-1 to TRBJ1-1, with D unclear. This CDR3 spans 14 amino acids. V was pared by 1 base and J by 3 bases, with 10 bases between. The germline V gene has CDR1 SGHRS and CDR2 YFSETQ. The CDR3 loop is CASSLRVGDTEAFF. CDR3 bases: TGCGCCAGCAGCTTGCGGGTCGGGGACACTGAAGCTTTCTTT.

This chain connects TRBV20-1 to TRBJ2-7, with TRBD2 matching 14 bases. Trimming cost V 4 bases and J 6 bases; bases outside gene matches: 14. Germline CDR1 is DFQATT and CDR2 is SNEGSKA (reference sequence). The CDR3 is made up of 17 amino acids. The CDR3 DNA sequence: TGCAGTGCTACTGGACTAGCGGGAGGTCGTGTGCAAAGCGAGCAGTACTTC. Residues: CSATGLAGGRVQSEQYF.

V gene TRBV2 combines with J gene TRBJ1-2; D may be TRBD1 (5 bases). The CDR3 covers 16 residues. Germline V CDR1 and CDR2: SNHLY, FYNNEI. Trimming left V 5 bases short and J 4 bases short, with 20 bases between. The DNA for the CDR3 is TGTGCCAGCAGTTCGATGACAGCCCAGGCGTCCTATGGCTACACCTTC. Residues: CASSSMTAQASYGYTF.

This clonotype was counted once. A much larger clone lies one base from this, so it may be a read error. The chain carries TRBV12-3 or TRBV12-4 and TRBJ1-1, with a weak D call TRBD1 (6 bases). Trimming left V 6 bases short and J 8 bases short, with 13 bases between. The CDR3 contains 12 residues. The CDR3 sequence: CASRTGTTEAFF. The CDR3 DNA sequence: TGTGCCAGCAGAACGGGGACAACCGAAGCTTTCTTT.

This clonotype was detected only a few times. This may stem from a read error, because a much larger clone lies one nucleotide away. V and J are TRBV11-1 and TRBJ2-5; D might be TRBD2 (5 bases). CDR1 and CDR2 from the germline V gene are SGHAT and FQDESV (reference sequence). This CDR3 has 18 residues. Trimming left V 4 bases short and J 7 bases short, with 28 bases between. The chain's CDR3 is CASSSPMGRNLREGTQYF. The DNA of the CDR3 is TGTGCCAGCAGCTCACCTATGGGGAGAAACCTGAGAGAAGGGACCCAGTACTTC.

This clonotype was counted ten times or more. V usage is TRBV9 and J usage is TRBJ2-5, with 12 bases fitting TRBD2. This CDR3 spans 17 amino acids. From germline, CDR1 is SGDLS and CDR2 YYNGEE. J gave up 0 bases and V 4 bases, and 7 bases lay outside the gene matches. As DNA, the CDR3 is TGTGCCAGCAGCTCCCGGACTAGCGGGAAGTACCAAGAGACCCAGTACTTC. Amino acids: CASSSRTSGKYQETQYF.

The CDR3 coding sequence is TGCGCCAGTGCCAGCAGAACGGTAAGGAACTACGAGCAGTACTTC. Protein sequence: CASASRTVRNYEQYF. The chain couples TRBV5-1 to TRBJ2-7; no clear D gene. Germline V gene data show CDR1 as SGHRS and CDR2 as YFSETQ. There are 15 residues in the CDR3. V was clipped by 8 bases and J by 3 bases, with 21 bases between them. Looking up the rest from reference TRBV5-1 and TRBJ2-7 gives the full variable domain: KAGVTQTPRYLIKTRGQQVTLSCSPISGHRSVSWYQQTPGQGLQFLFEYFSETQRNKGNFPGRFSGRQFSNSRSEMNVSTLELGDSALYLCASASRTVRNYEQYFGPGTRLTVT.

A remark on this clonotype: One end of the junction is discordant with germline, which a read error may explain. This chain uses TRBV24-1 with TRBJ2-2, with D perhaps assigned TRBD1 or TRBD2 (6 bases each). Germline CDR1 KGHDR, CDR2 SFDVKD. This CDR3 region has 15 residues. CDR3 protein: CATSDFKGGHGGLFF. In DNA form, the CDR3 reads TGTGCCACCAGTGATTTTAAGGGGGGACACGGGGGGCTGTTTTTT.

This clonotype occurred many times. The CDR3 sequence: CAWSVRFETQYF. CDR3 in DNA: TGTGCCTGGAGTGTACGGTTTGAGACCCAGTACTTC. The chain joins TRBV30 to TRBJ2-5, with D unresolved. Deletions cut 0 bases from V and 5 bases from J, with 7 bases between. CDR3 length equals 12 residues. Germline V gene lookup returns CDR1 GTSNPN and CDR2 SVGIG (reference sequence).

This clonotype has a handful of counts. J is TRBJ1-1 and V is TRBV30, with TRBD1 matching 9 bases. The CDR3 is 13 amino acids. Germline CDR1 reads GTSNPN; CDR2 reads SVGIG (reference sequence). The trim removed 0 bases at V and 10 bases at J, leaving 6 bases unmatched. The CDR3 loop reads CAWSVVQGAGAFF. Written as DNA, the CDR3 is TGTGCCTGGAGTGTAGTACAGGGGGCGGGAGCTTTCTTT.